A single sample is the source of the 24 T cell receptor beta chains below, sequenced in a study of identical twins. TCRdb re-analysed the 5' RACE reads in MiXCR, keeping a single row per CDR3 protein. The sample consists of more than 400,000 distinct CDR3 sequences, over 12% of them appearing once. These data were also reused for a study on yellow fever vaccine responses in identical twins.

The sequencing input was CD4+ T cells sorted from blood. The receptor source for this set is a woman aged 18-29 years in good health.

The chain combines TRBV29-1 with TRBJ1-1, with 7 bases fitting TRBD1. The CDR3 has 13 amino acids. CDR1 and CDR2 from the germline V gene are SQVTM and ANQGSEA. The V gene end was trimmed by 6 bases and the J gene end by 5 bases; junction bases not matched to a gene: 9. The CDR3 here is CSVGDRVDTEAFF. DNA for the CDR3: TGCAGCGTGGGCGACAGGGTGGATACTGAAGCTTTCTTT. Full variable domain (outside the CDR3, taken from reference TRBV29-1 and TRBJ1-1): SAVISQKPSRDICQRGTSLTIQCQVDSQVTMMFWYRQQPGQSLTLIATANQGSEATYESGFVIDKFPISRPNLTFSTLTVSNMSPEDSSIYLCSVGDRVDTEAFFGQGTRLTVV.

This clonotype was picked up a small number of times. V gene TRBV28 combines with J gene TRBJ2-5; TRBD1 matches 8 bases. Germline V gene sequence: CDR1 MDHEN, CDR2 SYDVKM. The trim removed 9 bases at V and 5 bases at J, leaving 8 bases unmatched. The CDR3 runs to 13 residues. CDR3 sequence: CASTPGQVETQYF. The CDR3 DNA is TGTGCCAGTACTCCGGGACAGGTGGAGACCCAGTACTTC.

This clonotype was observed at least ten times. V gene TRBV12-3 or TRBV12-4 combines with J gene TRBJ2-1; the match to TRBD2 covers 11 bases. This CDR3 contains 15 residues. V shed 5 bases and J 10 bases; nucleotides not matched to a gene: 10. In DNA form, the CDR3 reads TGTGCCAGCAGTCCTCTAGCGGGAGGTCTAGGAGAGCAGTTCTTC. As protein: CASSPLAGGLGEQFF.

The V gene is TRBV10-3, the J gene TRBJ1-1; no reliable D call. With 3 bases removed from V and 3 bases from J, the gap between germline ends came to 8 bases. The germline gives CDR1 ENHRY, CDR2 SYGVKD. The CDR3 spans 13 residues. The CDR3 loop reads CAISDDGYTEAFF. The DNA for the CDR3 is TGTGCCATCAGTGATGACGGGTACACTGAAGCTTTCTTT.

This chain joins TRBV28 and TRBJ2-1; no clear D gene. Germline V gene lookup returns CDR1 MDHEN and CDR2 SYDVKM. The CDR3 loop spans 10 amino acids. CDR3 in DNA: TGTGCAACCGGCTACAATGAGCAGTTCTTC. It yields the protein CATGYNEQFF.

This clonotype was seen only a few times. J is TRBJ2-1 and V is TRBV27; 12 nucleotides line up with TRBD2. J was trimmed by 6 bases and V by 6 bases; bases with no gene match: 6. Germline-derived CDR1 and CDR2 are MNHEY and SMNVEV (reference sequence). The CDR3 totals 15 residues. CDR3 residues: CASRGSSGGANEQFF. The CDR3 region has the DNA TGTGCCAGCAGAGGGTCTAGCGGGGGGGCCAATGAGCAGTTCTTC.

The chain carries TRBV29-1 and TRBJ2-5; D remains unclear. The CDR3 runs to 13 residues. V was trimmed by 3 bases and J by 0 bases, leaving 8 bases between them. Germline V CDR1 and CDR2: SQVTM, ANQGSEA. This CDR3 reads CSVEGRNQETQYF. The CDR3 coding sequence is TGCAGCGTTGAGGGCAGGAACCAAGAGACCCAGTACTTC.

This clonotype was detected a few times. The germline gene is not matched at one end of the junction; a read error may be the cause. The V call is TRBV11-2, the J call TRBJ2-2; 8 nucleotides agree with TRBD2. Germline V gene lookup returns CDR1 SGHAT and CDR2 FQNNGV. This CDR3 is built from 15 residues. The CDR3 loop is CASRLGTSMFGELFF. CDR3 sequence (DNA): TGTGCCAGCAGATTAGGGACTAGTATGTTCGGGGAGCTGTTTTTT.

For the CDR3, the DNA is TGTGCCAGCAGTGAAGTCGGGAGCGAGCAGTACGTC. Translation gives CASSEVGSEQYV. The chain couples TRBV6-1 to TRBJ2-7; tentatively, D is TRBD2 (6 bases). The CDR3 has 12 residues. The germline V and J ends were trimmed by 1 base and 6 bases, with 7 bases remaining between them. Germline assignment: CDR1 MNHNS and CDR2 SASEGT.

This clonotype was detected only once. V is TRBV12-3 or TRBV12-4 and J is TRBJ2-7, with 7 bases identical to TRBD2. The trim removed 4 bases at V and 6 bases at J, leaving 3 bases unmatched. This CDR3 spans 12 amino acids. This CDR3 is CASSWGGSEQYV. The DNA of the CDR3 is TGTGCCAGCAGTTGGGGGGGTAGCGAGCAGTACGTC.

This clonotype has ten or more counts. The chain carries TRBV7-6 and TRBJ2-5, with 8 bases lining up with TRBD1. This CDR3 is built from 13 residues. Germline lookup yields CDR1 SGHVS and CDR2 FNYEAQ. The junction had 4 bases not matched to a gene; V was cut back by 5 bases and J by 5 bases. The CDR3 spells CASSVDRGETQYF. The CDR3 DNA reads as TGTGCCAGCAGCGTCGACAGGGGTGAGACCCAGTACTTC.

A few counts support this clonotype. The chain uses TRBV29-1 and TRBJ2-7; D may match TRBD1 or TRBD2 (5 bases each). The CDR3 is 13 residues long. V was shortened by 4 bases and J by 2 bases, with 12 bases between the two germline ends. Germline V gene data show CDR1 as SQVTM and CDR2 as ANQGSEA. The CDR3 bases are TGCAGCGTTGGGGGACGGGAAACCTACGAGCAGTACTTC. This gives the protein CSVGGRETYEQYF.

This clonotype was detected only a few times. J is TRBJ2-3 and V is TRBV7-7; TRBD1 agrees at 12 bases. This CDR3 is built from 15 residues. In germline, CDR1 is SSHAT, CDR2 FNYEAQ (reference sequence). With 3 bases clipped from V and 6 bases from J, the junction kept 4 bases outside the gene matches. In DNA form, the CDR3 reads TGTGCCAGCAGCTTGGGGACAGGGGGCTGGGATACGCAGTATTTT. This codes for CASSLGTGGWDTQYF.

In this sample, this clonotype turned up a few times. The chain joins TRBV5-1 to TRBJ2-1, with 7 nucleotides matching TRBD1. In germline, CDR1 is SGHRS, CDR2 YFSETQ. CDR3 size: 16 residues. V lost 4 bases, J lost 0 bases, and 7 bases stayed unmatched. CDR3 DNA: TGCGCCAGCAGCCCAACGACAGGGAGCTCCTACAATGAGCAGTTCTTC. Its protein is CASSPTTGSSYNEQFF. Full variable domain (rest looked up from reference TRBV5-1 and TRBJ2-1): KAGVTQTPRYLIKTRGQQVTLSCSPISGHRSVSWYQQTPGQGLQFLFEYFSETQRNKGNFPGRFSGRQFSNSRSEMNVSTLELGDSALYLCASSPTTGSSYNEQFFGPGTRLTVL.

A few counts support this clonotype. The rearrangement uses TRBV6-1 and TRBJ1-4; tentatively, D is TRBD1 (5 bases). Germline loops: CDR1 MNHNS, CDR2 SASEGT. There are 13 residues in the CDR3. Trimming took off 7 bases at V and 12 bases at J, with 18 bases between the two ends. CDR3 DNA sequence: TGTGCCAGCACTAACACTGGGGGGGGGGAACTGTTTTTT. The encoded protein is CASTNTGGGELFF.

This clonotype came up a few times. This chain uses TRBV3-1 with TRBJ1-2; no reliable D call. Trimming left V 1 base short and J 5 bases short, with 5 bases between. This CDR3 has 12 residues. Germline loops: CDR1 LGHDT, CDR2 YNNKEL (reference sequence). CDR3 protein: CASSQAGYGYTF. The CDR3 nucleotides read TGTGCCAGCAGCCAAGCGGGATATGGCTACACCTTC.

The chain couples TRBV18 to TRBJ2-7; weak D call: TRBD1 (6 bases). Trimming took off 6 bases at V and 7 bases at J, with 19 bases between the two ends. From germline, CDR1 is KGHSH and CDR2 LQKENI. CDR3 length equals 14 residues. The CDR3 DNA follows: TGTGCCAGCTCCCCCACCACAGGGCCGGGGGAGCAGTACTTC. This sequence encodes CASSPTTGPGEQYF. Full variable domain (missing parts from reference TRBV18 and TRBJ2-7): NAGVMQNPRHLVRRRGQEARLRCSPMKGHSHVYWYRQLPEEGLKFMVYLQKENIIDESGMPKERFSAEFPKEGPSILRIQQVVRGDSAAYFCASSPTTGPGEQYFGPGTRLTVT.

The chain carries TRBV5-6 and TRBJ2-2; 9 bases agree with TRBD1. This CDR3 spans 16 amino acids. V gave up 1 base and J gave up 9 bases; unmatched junction bases: 10. Germline CDR1 reads SGHDT; CDR2 reads YYEEEE. DNA of the CDR3: TGTGCCAGCAGCTTGTTAACGGGACAGGGAAAGTGGGAGCTGTTTTTT. Translation: CASSLLTGQGKWELFF.

This clonotype was found a few times. The chain employs TRBV6-7 and TRBJ2-5, with 12 bases identical to TRBD2. TRBV6-7 qualifies as an ORF whose function is uncertain. The CDR3 loop spans 16 amino acids. Trimming removed 4 bases from V and 4 bases from J; junction bases left unmatched: 7. The CDR3 coding sequence is TGTGCCAGCAGTTGCCCGACTAGCGGGGGAAGAGAGACCCAGTACTTC. Its protein product is CASSCPTSGGRETQYF.

V gene TRBV12-3 or TRBV12-4 combines with J gene TRBJ2-1; D is possibly TRBD2 (6 bases). V lost 8 bases, J lost 7 bases, and 6 bases lay in between. The CDR3 has 10 residues. Here the CDR3 reads CASGGNEQFF. CDR3 coding DNA: TGTGCCAGCGGGGGGAATGAGCAGTTCTTC.

In this sample, this clonotype turned up many times. V gene TRBV9 combines with J gene TRBJ2-5, with 9 nucleotides matching TRBD2. CDR3 length: 14 amino acids. CDR1 is SGDLS and CDR2 is YYNGEE in the germline V gene. J lost 2 bases, V lost 4 bases, and 3 bases had no gene match. The CDR3 DNA is TGTGCCAGCAGCCAGACTAGCGGTCAAGAGACCCAGTACTTC. Translation: CASSQTSGQETQYF.

V is TRBV20-1 and J is TRBJ2-2, with D perhaps TRBD1 (6 bases). V lost 4 bases to trimming and J lost 4 bases, with 13 bases between them. The length of the CDR3 is 14 residues. Germline values: CDR1 DFQATT, CDR2 SNEGSKA (reference sequence). CDR3 DNA: TGCAGTGCTAACAACAGGGCTGGCACCGGGGAGCTGTTTTTT. Its translation: CSANNRAGTGELFF.

The chain combines TRBV5-1 with TRBJ2-3; 11 bases agree with TRBD2. The V gene's germline CDR1 is SGHRS and CDR2 YFSETQ. V lost 4 bases, J lost 4 bases, and 8 bases stayed unmatched. The CDR3 has 16 residues. CDR3 in DNA: TGCGCCAGCAGCACGCTAGCGGGAGGTGTCGCAGATACGCAGTATTTT. Its translation: CASSTLAGGVADTQYF.

The chain couples TRBV20-1 to TRBJ2-5, with D hard to call. V lost 6 bases and J lost 3, with 20 bases in between. The CDR3 is 15 residues long. Germline V gene data show CDR1 as DFQATT and CDR2 as SNEGSKA (reference sequence). As DNA, the CDR3 is TGCAGTGCCCGAGACTCCCCTCGAAGGGAAGAGACCCAGTACTTC. Translated, it gives CSARDSPRREETQYF.